A single sample is the source of the 4 T cell receptor beta chains below, sequenced in a study of shared clonotypes between healthy human individuals. The table came from immunoSEQ multiplex PCR; TCRdb's copy has only in-frame clones and leaves some out. The data hold a few million clones, with 85% to 95% observed a single time. Material: naive CD4+ T cells from PBMCs. Subset: CD45RA+ positively selected. The receptors come from a man aged 18-30 years in good health. Some clones in this sample may be carry-over from other donors' samples.

This clone was picked up one time. This sequence joins TRBV11-2 and TRBJ2-1, with TRBD1 matching over 11 bases. The CDR3 loop spans 15 amino acids. CDR1 is SGHAT, CDR2 FQNNGV, per germline. The ends lost 5 bases at V and 7 bases at J; junction bases unmatched: 7. CDR3: CASSPRTGGGNEQFF. Here the CDR3 DNA reads TGTGCCAGCAGCCCCCGGACAGGGGGCGGGAATGAGCAGTTCTTC.

The chain couples TRBV5-4 to TRBJ2-3, with 8 nucleotides matching TRBD2. Germline V lookup: CDR1 SGHNT, CDR2 YYREEE (reference sequence). V shed 0 bases and J 2 bases; nucleotides not matched to a gene: 5. This CDR3 has 16 residues. The CDR3 DNA is TGTGCCAGCAGCTTGGCAGCGGGAGTTACCACAGATACGCAGTATTTT. Translating gives CASSLAAGVTTDTQYF.

As concerns this clone: At the DNA level, this CDR3 is encoded by other sequences in the same sample as well. The chain employs TRBV28 and TRBJ1-1; D possibly corresponds to TRBD1 (6 bases). CDR3 size: 14 residues. Trimming took off 2 bases at V and 0 bases at J, with 7 bases between the two ends. Germline CDR1 and CDR2: MDHEN and SYDVKM. CDR3 nucleotides: TGTGCCAGCAGTTTAGGGGGGCTGAACACTGAAGCTTTCTTT. This encodes CASSLGGLNTEAFF.

The chain links TRBV7-9 to TRBJ2-1, with 10 bases matching TRBD2. J lost 7 bases, V lost 6 bases, and 9 bases had no gene match. The length of the CDR3 is 15 residues. Germline loops: CDR1 SEHNR, CDR2 FQNEAQ (reference sequence). The CDR3 reads CASSYPSGGRNEQFF. The CDR3 region has the DNA TGTGCCAGCAGTTATCCTAGCGGGGGTAGGAATGAGCAGTTCTTC.